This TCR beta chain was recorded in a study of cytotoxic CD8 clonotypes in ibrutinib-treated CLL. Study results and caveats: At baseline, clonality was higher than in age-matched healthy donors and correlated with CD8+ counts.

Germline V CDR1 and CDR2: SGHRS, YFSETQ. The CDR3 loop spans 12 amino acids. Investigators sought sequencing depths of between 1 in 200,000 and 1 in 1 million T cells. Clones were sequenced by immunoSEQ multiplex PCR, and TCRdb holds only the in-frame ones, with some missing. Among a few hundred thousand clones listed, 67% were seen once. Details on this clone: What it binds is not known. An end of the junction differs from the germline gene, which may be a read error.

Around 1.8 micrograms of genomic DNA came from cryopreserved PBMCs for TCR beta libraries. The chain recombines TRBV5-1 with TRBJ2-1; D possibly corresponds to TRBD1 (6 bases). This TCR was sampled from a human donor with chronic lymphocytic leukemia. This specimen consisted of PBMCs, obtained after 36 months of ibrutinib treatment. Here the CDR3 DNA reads TGCGCCAGCAGCCCGACAGGCCGCAGAGGTGTCTTC. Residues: CASSPTGRRGVF. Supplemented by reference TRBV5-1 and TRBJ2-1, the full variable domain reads KAGVTQTPRYLIKTRGQQVTLSCSPISGHRSVSWYQQTPGQGLQFLFEYFSETQRNKGNFPGRFSGRQFSNSRSEMNVSTLELGDSALYLCASSPTGRRGVFGPGTRLTVL.